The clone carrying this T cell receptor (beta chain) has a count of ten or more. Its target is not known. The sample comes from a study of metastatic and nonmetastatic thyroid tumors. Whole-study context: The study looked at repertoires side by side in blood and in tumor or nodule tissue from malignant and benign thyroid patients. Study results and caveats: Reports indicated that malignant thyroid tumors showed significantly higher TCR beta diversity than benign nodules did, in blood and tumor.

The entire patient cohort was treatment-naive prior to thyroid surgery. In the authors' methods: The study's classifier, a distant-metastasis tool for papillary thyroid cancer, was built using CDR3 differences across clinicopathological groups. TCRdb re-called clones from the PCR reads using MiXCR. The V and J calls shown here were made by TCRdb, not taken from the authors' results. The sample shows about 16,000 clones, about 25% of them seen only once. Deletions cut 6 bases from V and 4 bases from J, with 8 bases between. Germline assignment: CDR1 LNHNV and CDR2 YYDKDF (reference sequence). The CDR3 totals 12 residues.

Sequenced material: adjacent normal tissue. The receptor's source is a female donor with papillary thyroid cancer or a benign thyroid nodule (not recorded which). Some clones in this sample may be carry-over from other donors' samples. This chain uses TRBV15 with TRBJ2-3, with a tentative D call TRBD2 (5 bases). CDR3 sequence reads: CATSRTADTQYF. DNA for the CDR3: TGTGCCACCAGTAGGACTGCAGATACGCAGTATTTT.